Listed below are T cell receptor beta chains from one sample, sequenced in a study of identical twins. TCRdb recomputed calls from the 5' RACE reads with MiXCR, one row per CDR3 protein. Seen here are approximately 600,000 distinct CDR3 sequences, about 7% observed once, and the top ten hold approximately 1.5%. This sample was shared with a second study, whose subject was yellow fever vaccine responses in identical twins.

Sequenced sample: PBMCs. The source is a woman aged 18-30 years in good health. CDR3s include the opening cysteine and the closing phenylalanine or tryptophan. D genes are given only for firm matches. Expanded clones get a size class; other rows say once, few or many, or leave the size out.

NA	TRBV10-3	TRBJ2-3	NA	CAISEPGTDTQYF	TGTGCCATCAGTGAGCCGGGCACAGATACGCAGTATTTT
few	TRBV5-1	TRBJ2-1	NA	CASASRATSYNEQFF	TGCGCCAGCGCGTCCCGAGCAACCTCCTACAATGAGCAGTTCTTC
many	TRBV7-9	TRBJ2-3	NA	CASSLTVVGDTQYF	TGTGCCAGCAGCTTAACTGTTGTTGGGGATACGCAGTATTTT
NA	TRBV20-1	TRBJ2-5	NA	CSARFMGETQYF	TGCAGTGCTAGGTTCATGGGAGAGACCCAGTACTTC
many	TRBV7-2	TRBJ2-1	TRBD2	CASSLREGGLAGEFF	TGTGCCAGCAGCTTACGCGAGGGGGGACTAGCGGGAGAATTCTTC
few	TRBV20-1	TRBJ2-4	NA	CSARVQGVENIQYF	TGCAGTGCTAGGGTACAGGGCGTTGAGAACATTCAGTACTTC
many	TRBV27	TRBJ2-3	NA	CASTSKTDTQYF	TGTGCCAGCACCAGTAAAACAGATACGCAGTATTTT
few	TRBV3-1	TRBJ2-7	NA	CASSQDLAATYEQYF	TGTGCCAGCAGCCAAGATCTGGCCGCTACCTACGAGCAGTACTTC
many	TRBV19	TRBJ2-7	NA	CASSKEGGIYYEQYF	TGTGCCAGTAGTAAAGAGGGCGGTATTTACTACGAGCAGTACTTC
many	TRBV24-1	TRBJ2-1	NA	CATSDFRQDSGEQFF	TGTGCCACCAGTGATTTCAGACAGGACTCTGGGGAGCAGTTCTTC
NA	TRBV29-1	TRBJ2-1	TRBD2	CSVRQRGDNEQFF	TGCAGCGTTCGGCAGCGGGGAGACAATGAGCAGTTCTTC
NA	TRBV28	TRBJ1-5	NA	CASSLGGKSSNQPQHF	TGTGCCAGCAGTTTGGGGGGGAAGTCTAGCAATCAGCCCCAGCATTTT
many	TRBV20-1	TRBJ2-1	TRBD2	CSAYGRPHNEQFF	TGCAGTGCGTACGGGAGGCCCCACAATGAGCAGTTCTTC
many	TRBV28	TRBJ2-7	NA	CASSSAQGELAYEQYF	TGTGCCAGCAGTTCCGCTCAGGGCGAGCTGGCCTACGAGCAGTACTTC
NA	TRBV2	TRBJ1-4	TRBD1	CASSDDGTAPDGKLFF	TGTGCCAGCAGTGATGATGGGACAGCCCCGGATGGAAAACTGTTTTTT
NA	TRBV3-1	TRBJ2-1	NA	CASSPHTPWLAGAVNEQFF	TGTGCCAGCAGCCCACACACCCCGTGGTTGGCAGGGGCAGTCAATGAGCAGTTCTTC
many	TRBV10-3	TRBJ2-1	NA	CAISEVGGKYNEQFF	TGTGCCATCAGTGAGGTCGGCGGGAAATACAATGAGCAGTTCTTC
many	TRBV12-3/TRBV12-4	TRBJ2-3	NA	CASSPDLGTDTQYF	TGTGCCAGCAGCCCGGACCTTGGTACAGATACGCAGTATTTT
many	TRBV20-1	TRBJ2-1	TRBD1	CSALGQSSYNEQFF	TGCAGTGCACTGGGACAGAGCTCCTACAATGAGCAGTTCTTC
many	TRBV27	TRBJ1-6	TRBD1	CASSLTMTGAVSPLHF	TGTGCCAGCAGTTTGACCATGACAGGGGCGGTCTCACCCCTCCACTTT
NA	TRBV12-3/TRBV12-4	TRBJ2-3	TRBD2	CASRLAGGTRSTDTQYF	TGTGCCAGCAGACTAGCGGGAGGGACTAGAAGCACAGATACGCAGTATTTT
many	TRBV12-3/TRBV12-4	TRBJ2-4	NA	CASSLRGDPAKNIQYF	TGTGCCAGCAGCCTCAGAGGGGACCCTGCCAAAAACATTCAGTACTTC
many	TRBV7-8	TRBJ2-1	NA	CASSLGRTYNEQFF	TGTGCCAGCAGCCTCGGTCGGACGTACAATGAGCAGTTCTTC
NA	TRBV5-1	TRBJ1-1	NA	CASSLTPGTLNTEAFF	TGCGCCAGCAGCTTGACCCCCGGGACTCTAAACACTGAAGCTTTCTTT
few	TRBV5-1	TRBJ2-2	TRBD2	CASSFVSGANTGELFF	TGCGCCAGCAGCTTCGTAAGCGGGGCTAACACCGGGGAGCTGTTTTTT